This T cell receptor (beta chain) is from a study of cytomegalovirus exposure and HLA in healthy donors. Study-wide context: Findings of an earlier analysis included around 120 million unique TCR beta sequences from 190 million or so T cells.

For this clone: What it recognizes is unknown.

The PCR contained 60 Vbeta and 13 Jbeta primers. Using immunoSEQ multiplex PCR, the repertoire was profiled, and TCRdb retains in-frame clones only, with some absent. The sample lists 150,000 to 200,000 clones, about 86% occurring once. Overall study results and limits: Researchers counted around 150 TCR beta chains as cytomegalovirus-associated.

Nominally healthy donors were sampled, though unrecorded immune exposures were likely. The sequenced sample consisted of PBMCs. This receptor was obtained from a man aged 40-49 years in good health and CMV-seropositive.

For the CDR3, the DNA is TGTGCCAGCAGGAGGACTAGTGGAGGTGAGCAGTTCTTC. Residues: CASRRTSGGEQFF. The V gene is TRBV2, the J gene TRBJ2-1; 7 bases line up with TRBD2. There are 13 residues in the CDR3. The germline V gene has CDR1 SNHLY and CDR2 FYNNEI. V shed 6 bases and J 9 bases; nucleotides not matched to a gene: 8.